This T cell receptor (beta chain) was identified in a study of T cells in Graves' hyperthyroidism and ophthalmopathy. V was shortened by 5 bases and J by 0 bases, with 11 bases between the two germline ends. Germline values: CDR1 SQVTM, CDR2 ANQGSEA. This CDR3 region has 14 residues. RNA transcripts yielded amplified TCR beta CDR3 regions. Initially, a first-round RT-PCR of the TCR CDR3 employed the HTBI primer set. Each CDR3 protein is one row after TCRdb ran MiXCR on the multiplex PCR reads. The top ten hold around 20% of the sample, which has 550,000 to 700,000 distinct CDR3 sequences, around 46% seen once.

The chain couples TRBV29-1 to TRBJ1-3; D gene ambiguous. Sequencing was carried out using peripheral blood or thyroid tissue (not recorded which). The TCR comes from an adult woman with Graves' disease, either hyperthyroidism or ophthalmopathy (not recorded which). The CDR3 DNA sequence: TGCAGCGTTATGGGCCCAAGCTCTGGAAACACCATATATTTT. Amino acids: CSVMGPSSGNTIYF. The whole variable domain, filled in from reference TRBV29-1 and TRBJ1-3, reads SAVISQKPSRDICQRGTSLTIQCQVDSQVTMMFWYRQQPGQSLTLIATANQGSEATYESGFVIDKFPISRPNLTFSTLTVSNMSPEDSSIYLCSVMGPSSGNTIYFGEGSWLTVV.